The next 5 T cell receptor beta chains were all read from a single sample in a study of long-term antiretroviral therapy in people with HIV. immunoSEQ v3.0 was run at survey level. Sequenced by immunoSEQ multiplex PCR; TCRdb stores in-frame clones only, minus some. The sample yields approximately 45,000 clones, more than 75% seen once. This specimen consisted of unsorted PBMCs, obtained 0.1 years before starting antiretroviral therapy. The origin of the receptors is a woman aged 45 to 65 with HIV.

The chain recombines TRBV7-3 with TRBJ1-6, with TRBD1 identical over 9 bases. The CDR3 is 15 residues long. Germline CDR1 reads SGHTA; CDR2 reads FQGTGA. Losses at the gene ends were 5 bases for V and 8 bases for J; bases not matched to a gene: 7. CDR3 DNA: TGTGCCAGCAGCACAACAGGGGGCGAGGATTCACCCCTCCACTTT. This sequence encodes CASSTTGGEDSPLHF.

This chain connects TRBV11-2 to TRBJ1-6; D remains unclear. With 1 base removed from V and 4 bases from J, the gap between germline ends came to 14 bases. This CDR3 has 17 amino acids. CDR1 SGHAT and CDR2 FQNNGV come from the germline V gene. In nucleotides, the CDR3 is TGTGCCAGCAGCTTAGTTCCGGGTGGGGATTATAATTCACCCCTCCACTTT. It codes for CASSLVPGGDYNSPLHF.

This chain joins TRBV7-9 and TRBJ1-4, with a tentative D call TRBD1 (5 bases). V was clipped by 1 base and J by 5 bases, with 11 bases between them. Per germline, CDR1 SEHNR and CDR2 FQNEAQ (reference sequence). This CDR3 is 15 amino acids long. CDR3 in DNA: TGTGCCAGCAGCTTAGGGGGCCTGCTCAATGAAAAACTGTTTTTT. Amino acids: CASSLGGLLNEKLFF. Using reference TRBV7-9 and TRBJ1-4 for the parts outside the CDR3, the full variable domain is DTGVSQNPRHKITKRGQNVTFRCDPISEHNRLYWYRQTLGQGPEFLTYFQNEAQLEKSRLLSDRFSAERPKGSFSTLEIQRTEQGDSAMYLCASSLGGLLNEKLFFGSGTQLSVL.

The rearrangement uses TRBV5-8 and TRBJ1-5, with TRBD1 matching 9 bases. This CDR3 spans 16 amino acids. The J segment lost 5 bases and the V segment lost 3 bases, leaving 9 bases of the junction unmatched. Germline lookup yields CDR1 SGHTS and CDR2 YDEGEE. The CDR3 loop is CASSSFRDREDQPQHF. CDR3 nucleotides: TGTGCCAGCAGCTCCTTCCGGGACAGGGAGGATCAGCCCCAGCATTTT.

The chain uses TRBV4-1 and TRBJ2-3; D remains ambiguous. V was trimmed by 5 bases and J by 0 bases, leaving 15 bases between them. The V gene's germline CDR1 is MGHRA and CDR2 YSYEKL. The CDR3 totals 16 residues. Here the CDR3 DNA reads TGCGCCAGCAGCTACCTCCTGATGGAGAGCACAGATACGCAGTATTTT. This sequence encodes CASSYLLMESTDTQYF.